Listed below are T cell receptor beta chains from one sample, sequenced in a study of T cell changes during pregnancy in multiple sclerosis. Libraries were prepared by immunoSEQ multiplex PCR; TCRdb keeps only in-frame clonotypes and omits some of them. The table includes 45,000 to 65,000 clones, over 90% detected once. This specimen consisted of CD8+ T cells from peripheral blood mononuclear cells, obtained in the third trimester of pregnancy. Source of these receptors: a female donor with multiple sclerosis, enrolled in a pregnancy study. The CDR3 runs from the conserved cysteine through the conserved F or W. Each record gives: J gene, clone size, D gene, V gene, CDR3 protein, CDR3 DNA. The D gene is left open where the match is weak. Not all rows give a size; the values are once, few, many and, for expanded clones, a class.

j_call: TRBJ2-7; clone_size: .; d_call: TRBD1; v_call: TRBV2; cdr3_aa: CASSEALPGQGGSYEQYF; cdr3_nt: TGTGCCAGCAGTGAAGCGCTTCCCGGACAGGGGGGCTCCTACGAGCAGTACTTC
j_call: TRBJ1-1; clone_size: .; d_call: TRBD1; v_call: TRBV12-5; cdr3_aa: CASGLALQGASNTEAFF; cdr3_nt: TGTGCTAGTGGTTTGGCACTACAGGGGGCAAGTAACACTGAAGCTTTCTTT
j_call: TRBJ2-7; clone_size: .; d_call: .; v_call: TRBV19; cdr3_aa: CASSPGTGYEQYF; cdr3_nt: TGTGCCAGTAGTCCGGGGACTGGCTACGAGCAGTACTTC
j_call: TRBJ2-7; clone_size: few; d_call: .; v_call: TRBV27; cdr3_aa: CASRAAYEQYF; cdr3_nt: TGTGCCAGCAGGGCTGCCTACGAGCAGTACTTC
j_call: TRBJ1-2; clone_size: once; d_call: TRBD1; v_call: TRBV4-1; cdr3_aa: CASSQGISTGAHGYTF; cdr3_nt: TGCGCCAGCAGCCAAGGTATTTCTACAGGGGCCCATGGCTACACCTTC
j_call: TRBJ1-4; clone_size: .; d_call: .; v_call: TRBV7-6; cdr3_aa: CASSLYPTNEKLFF; cdr3_nt: TGTGCCAGCAGCCTTTATCCAACTAATGAAAAACTGTTTTTT
j_call: TRBJ2-2; clone_size: .; d_call: TRBD1; v_call: TRBV5-8; cdr3_aa: CASSLGQGAGELFF; cdr3_nt: TGTGCCAGCAGCTTGGGGCAGGGGGCCGGGGAGCTGTTTTTT
j_call: TRBJ1-2; clone_size: .; d_call: .; v_call: TRBV27; cdr3_aa: CASSYVGDYGYTF; cdr3_nt: TGTGCCAGCTCCTATGTCGGGGACTATGGCTACACCTTC
j_call: TRBJ1-1; clone_size: once; d_call: .; v_call: TRBV2; cdr3_aa: CASIRNTEAFF; cdr3_nt: TGTGCCAGCATTAGGAACACTGAAGCTTTCTTT
j_call: TRBJ2-7; clone_size: .; d_call: .; v_call: TRBV7-2; cdr3_aa: CASSRGAAHYEQYF; cdr3_nt: TGTGCCAGCAGCCGTGGGGCCGCGCACTACGAGCAGTACTTC
j_call: TRBJ2-1; clone_size: .; d_call: .; v_call: TRBV4-2; cdr3_aa: CASSQPALVELLGNEQFF; cdr3_nt: TGTGCCAGCAGCCAACCTGCCCTCGTGGAGCTCCTAGGTAATGAGCAGTTCTTC
j_call: TRBJ2-5; clone_size: .; d_call: .; v_call: TRBV9; cdr3_aa: CASSEAGGAALETQYF; cdr3_nt: TGTGCCAGCAGCGAGGCCGGTGGGGCGGCCCTAGAGACCCAGTACTTC
j_call: TRBJ2-1; clone_size: once; d_call: TRBD2; v_call: TRBV9; cdr3_aa: CASSVGSGRMMGSYNEQFF; cdr3_nt: TGTGCCAGCAGCGTAGGTAGCGGGAGGATGATGGGGTCCTACAATGAGCAGTTCTTC
j_call: TRBJ2-2; clone_size: .; d_call: .; v_call: TRBV2; cdr3_aa: CASSVSGSGELFF; cdr3_nt: TGTGCCAGCAGTGTATCAGGGTCCGGGGAGCTGTTTTTT
j_call: TRBJ2-7; clone_size: .; d_call: TRBD2; v_call: TRBV10-1; cdr3_aa: CASSGGLVDEQYF; cdr3_nt: TGCGCCAGCAGTGGTGGACTAGTAGACGAGCAGTACTTC
j_call: TRBJ2-7; clone_size: .; d_call: TRBD2; v_call: TRBV4-1; cdr3_aa: CASSQDPTSGYEQYF; cdr3_nt: TGCGCCAGCAGCCAAGACCCTACTAGCGGATACGAGCAGTACTTC
j_call: TRBJ1-2; clone_size: once; d_call: .; v_call: TRBV19; cdr3_aa: CASSWNSNYGYTF; cdr3_nt: TGTGCCAGTAGTTGGAACAGCAACTATGGCTACACCTTC
j_call: TRBJ2-3; clone_size: .; d_call: .; v_call: TRBV19; cdr3_aa: CASRDGADTQYF; cdr3_nt: TGTGCCAGTAGGGACGGGGCAGATACGCAGTATTTT
j_call: TRBJ2-7; clone_size: .; d_call: TRBD2; v_call: TRBV5-1; cdr3_aa: CASSHGTNSYEQYF; cdr3_nt: TGCGCCAGCAGCCACGGGACTAACTCCTACGAGCAGTACTTC
j_call: TRBJ2-7; clone_size: .; d_call: TRBD1; v_call: TRBV5-1; cdr3_aa: CASSQGAYEQYF; cdr3_nt: TGCGCCAGCAGTCAGGGGGCCTACGAGCAGTACTTC